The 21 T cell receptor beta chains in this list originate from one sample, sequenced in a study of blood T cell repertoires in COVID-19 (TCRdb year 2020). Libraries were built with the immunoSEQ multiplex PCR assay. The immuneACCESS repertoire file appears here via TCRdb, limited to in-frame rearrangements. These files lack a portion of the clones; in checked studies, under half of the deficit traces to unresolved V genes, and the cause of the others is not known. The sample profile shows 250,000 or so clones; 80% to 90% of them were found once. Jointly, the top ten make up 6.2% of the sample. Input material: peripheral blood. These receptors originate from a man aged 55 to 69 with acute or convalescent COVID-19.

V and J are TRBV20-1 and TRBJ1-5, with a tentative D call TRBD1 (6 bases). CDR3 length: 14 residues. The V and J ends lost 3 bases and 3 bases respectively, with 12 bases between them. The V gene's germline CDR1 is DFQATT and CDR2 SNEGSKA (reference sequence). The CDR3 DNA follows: TGCAGTGCTAGTGGGGGGGGCCTCAATCAGCCCCAGCATTTT. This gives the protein CSASGGGLNQPQHF.

The CDR3 bases are TGCGCCAGCAGCTTGATTCAGGGTTCCTACGAGCAGTACTTC. This sequence encodes CASSLIQGSYEQYF. The chain links TRBV5-1 to TRBJ2-7, with a weak D call TRBD1 (5 bases). Trimming removed 1 base at V and 1 base at J, with 9 bases between. Germline lookup yields CDR1 SGHRS and CDR2 YFSETQ. This CDR3 has 14 amino acids.

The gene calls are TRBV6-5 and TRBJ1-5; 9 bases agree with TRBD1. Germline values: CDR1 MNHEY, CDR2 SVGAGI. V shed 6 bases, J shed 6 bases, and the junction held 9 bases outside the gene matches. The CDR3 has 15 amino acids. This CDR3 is CASRSRDRVGQPQHF. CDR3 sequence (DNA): TGTGCCAGCAGATCTAGGGACAGGGTGGGTCAGCCCCAGCATTTT.

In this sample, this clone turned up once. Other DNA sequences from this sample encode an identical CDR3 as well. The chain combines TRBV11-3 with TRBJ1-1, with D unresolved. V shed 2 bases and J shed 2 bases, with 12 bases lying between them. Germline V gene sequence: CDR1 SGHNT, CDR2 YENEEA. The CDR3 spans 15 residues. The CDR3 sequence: CASSLRQGGNTEAFF. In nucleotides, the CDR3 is TGTGCCAGCAGCTTACGACAAGGAGGAAACACTGAAGCTTTCTTT.

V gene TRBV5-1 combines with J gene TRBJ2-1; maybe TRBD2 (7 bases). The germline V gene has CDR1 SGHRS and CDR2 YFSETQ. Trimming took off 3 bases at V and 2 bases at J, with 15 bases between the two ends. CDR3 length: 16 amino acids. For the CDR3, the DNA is TGCGCCAGCAGCTCCCAGCGGCGGGGGCCCTACAATGAGCAGTTCTTC. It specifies CASSSQRRGPYNEQFF.

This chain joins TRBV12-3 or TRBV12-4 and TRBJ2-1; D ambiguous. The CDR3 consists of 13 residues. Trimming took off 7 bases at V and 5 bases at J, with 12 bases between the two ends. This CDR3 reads CASTSLSDNEQFF. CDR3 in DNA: TGTGCCAGCACCTCTCTGTCGGACAATGAGCAGTTCTTC.

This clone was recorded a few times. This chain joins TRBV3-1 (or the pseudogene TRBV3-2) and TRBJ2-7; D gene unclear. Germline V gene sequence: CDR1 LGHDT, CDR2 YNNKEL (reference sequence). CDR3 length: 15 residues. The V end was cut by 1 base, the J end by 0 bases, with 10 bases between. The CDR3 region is CASSQGQQSSYEQYF. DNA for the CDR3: TGTGCCAGCAGCCAAGGTCAACAGAGCTCCTACGAGCAGTACTTC.

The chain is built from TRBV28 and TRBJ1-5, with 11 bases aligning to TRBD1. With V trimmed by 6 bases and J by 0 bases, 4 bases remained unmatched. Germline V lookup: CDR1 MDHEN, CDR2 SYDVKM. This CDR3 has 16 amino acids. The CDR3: CASSRGQGASNQPQHF. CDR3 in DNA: TGTGCCAGCAGCCGCGGACAGGGGGCTAGCAATCAGCCCCAGCATTTT.

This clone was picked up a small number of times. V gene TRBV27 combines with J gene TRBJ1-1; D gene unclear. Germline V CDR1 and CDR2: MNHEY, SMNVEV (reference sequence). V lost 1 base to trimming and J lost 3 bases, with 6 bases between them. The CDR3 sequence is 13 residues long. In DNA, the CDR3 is TGTGCCAGCAGTTTATATCGGTACACTGAAGCTTTCTTT. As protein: CASSLYRYTEAFF.

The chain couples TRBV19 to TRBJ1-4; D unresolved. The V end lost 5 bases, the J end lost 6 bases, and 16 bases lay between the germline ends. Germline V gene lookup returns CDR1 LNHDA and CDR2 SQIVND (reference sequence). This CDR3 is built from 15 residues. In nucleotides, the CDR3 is TGTGCCAGTAGTGGCCAACATCGCGGAGATGAAAAACTGTTTTTT. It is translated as CASSGQHRGDEKLFF.

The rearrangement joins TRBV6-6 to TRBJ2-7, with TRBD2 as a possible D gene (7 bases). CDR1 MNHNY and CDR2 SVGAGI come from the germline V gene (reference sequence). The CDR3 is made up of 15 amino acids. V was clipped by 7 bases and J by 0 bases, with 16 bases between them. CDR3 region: CASIPTGGSSYEQYF. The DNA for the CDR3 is TGTGCCAGCATCCCCACGGGGGGCAGCTCCTACGAGCAGTACTTC.

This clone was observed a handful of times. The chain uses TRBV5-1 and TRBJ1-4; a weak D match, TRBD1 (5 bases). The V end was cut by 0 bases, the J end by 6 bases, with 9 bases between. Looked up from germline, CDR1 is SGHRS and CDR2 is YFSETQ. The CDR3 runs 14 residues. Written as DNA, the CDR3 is TGCGCCAGCAGCTTGGCGGGGGACGATGAAAAACTGTTTTTT. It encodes CASSLAGDDEKLFF.

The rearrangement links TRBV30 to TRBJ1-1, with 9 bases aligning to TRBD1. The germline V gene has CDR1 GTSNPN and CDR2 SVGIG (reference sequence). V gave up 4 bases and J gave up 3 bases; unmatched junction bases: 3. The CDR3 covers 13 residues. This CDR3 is CAWIRDRDTEAFF. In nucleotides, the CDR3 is TGTGCCTGGATCCGGGACAGGGACACTGAAGCTTTCTTT.

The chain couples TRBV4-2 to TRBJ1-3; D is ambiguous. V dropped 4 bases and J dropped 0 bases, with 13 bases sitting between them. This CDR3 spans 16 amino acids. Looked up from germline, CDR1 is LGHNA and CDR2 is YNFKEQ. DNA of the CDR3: TGTGCCAGCAGCCGCCAGGACTCAGGCTCTGGAAACACCATATATTTT. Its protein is CASSRQDSGSGNTIYF.

CDR3 in DNA: TGTGCCAGTAGTATACGGCGGGGCGGGAGGGCCGGCAATGAGCAGTTCTTC. This translates into CASSIRRGGRAGNEQFF. This chain joins TRBV19 and TRBJ2-1; TRBD2 matches 9 bases. Germline V gene sequence: CDR1 LNHDA, CDR2 SQIVND (reference sequence). The CDR3 contains 17 residues. With V trimmed by 2 bases and J by 6 bases, 11 bases remained unmatched.

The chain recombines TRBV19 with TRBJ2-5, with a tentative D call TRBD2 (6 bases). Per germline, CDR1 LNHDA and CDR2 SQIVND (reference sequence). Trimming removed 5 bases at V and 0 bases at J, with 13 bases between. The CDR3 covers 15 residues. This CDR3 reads CASSATRDYQETQYF. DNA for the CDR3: TGTGCCAGTAGTGCCACTCGGGACTACCAAGAGACCCAGTACTTC.

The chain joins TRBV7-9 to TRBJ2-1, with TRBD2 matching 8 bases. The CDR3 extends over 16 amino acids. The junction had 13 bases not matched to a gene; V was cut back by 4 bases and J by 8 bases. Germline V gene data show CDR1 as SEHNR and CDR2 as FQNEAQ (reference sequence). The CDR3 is CASSSQSGSKLHEQFF. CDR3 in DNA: TGTGCCAGCAGCTCGCAGAGCGGGAGTAAGCTCCATGAGCAGTTCTTC.

For the CDR3, the DNA is TGTGCCAGCAGTAAACAGGGGATGAACACTGAAGCTTTCTTT. Translating gives CASSKQGMNTEAFF. This sequence joins TRBV6-2 or TRBV6-3 and TRBJ1-1; 7 bases fit TRBD1. The CDR3 consists of 14 residues. Germline V gives CDR1 MNHEY, CDR2 SVGEGT. V was clipped by 5 bases and J by 0 bases; unmatched bases: 3.

The CDR3 spells CASSLGEGGAFF. In DNA, the CDR3 is TGTGCCAGCAGTTTAGGCGAGGGTGGAGCTTTCTTT. The chain uses TRBV28 and TRBJ1-1; D is undetermined. V was shortened by 2 bases and J by 10 bases, with 11 bases between the two germline ends. From germline, CDR1 is MDHEN and CDR2 SYDVKM. The CDR3 runs 12 residues.

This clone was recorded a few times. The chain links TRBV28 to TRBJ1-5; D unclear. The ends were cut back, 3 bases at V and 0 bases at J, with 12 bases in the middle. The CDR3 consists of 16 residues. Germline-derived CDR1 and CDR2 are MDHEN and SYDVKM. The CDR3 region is CASSFMAGYSNQPQHF. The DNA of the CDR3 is TGTGCCAGCAGTTTTATGGCGGGATATAGCAATCAGCCCCAGCATTTT.

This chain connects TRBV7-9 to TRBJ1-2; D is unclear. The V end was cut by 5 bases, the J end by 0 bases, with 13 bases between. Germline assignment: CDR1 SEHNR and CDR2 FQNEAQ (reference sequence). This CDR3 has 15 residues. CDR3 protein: CASSPGGISNYGYTF. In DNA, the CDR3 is TGTGCCAGCAGCCCCGGCGGCATTTCTAACTATGGCTACACCTTC.